Listed below are T cell receptor beta chains from one sample, sequenced in a study of glioma-infiltrating T cells. TCRdb fed the multiplex PCR reads into MiXCR, producing one record per CDR3 protein. The table shows approximately 110,000 distinct CDR3 sequences, with about 25% occurring only once. Sequences were obtained from glioma tissue, nonneoplastic brain tissue, or PBMCs (not recorded which). These receptors were taken from a human donor with low-grade glioma or glioblastoma, undergoing nonglioma brain surgery, or in good health (not recorded which). CDR3s include the opening cysteine and the closing phenylalanine or tryptophan. D genes are given only for firm matches. Only some rows state a clone size, as once, few, many or a class for expanded clones.

>NA|TRBJ1-1|many|TRBV6-2/TRBV6-3
TGTGCCAGCAGTTACATGAGGGACGACACTGAAGCTTTCTTT
CASSYMRDDTEAFF
>TRBD1|TRBJ1-5|many|TRBV7-9
TGTGCCAGCAGAAGGGACAGACAGCCCCAGCATTTT
CASRRDRQPQHF
>NA|TRBJ2-1|many|TRBV6-1
TGTGCCAGCAGTTCCGTTCAACGGATCGTCTCCTACAATGAGCAGTTCTTC
CASSSVQRIVSYNEQFF
>NA|TRBJ2-3|many|TRBV11-3
TGTGCCAGCAGCTCCGGACAAACCTCTAGCACAGATACGCAGTATTTT
CASSSGQTSSTDTQYF
>TRBD2|TRBJ2-1|many|TRBV28
TGTGCCAGCACCTTTAGCGGGAGGGATGAGGATGAGCAGTTCTTC
CASTFSGRDEDEQFF
>TRBD1|TRBJ2-7|many|TRBV18
TGTGCCAGCTCACCACGGACAGGGCAACTGTACGAGCAGTACTTC
CASSPRTGQLYEQYF
>NA|TRBJ1-1|many|TRBV29-1
TGCAGCGGTGCAGAGGGACCAGAAGCTTTCTTT
CSGAEGPEAFF
>NA|TRBJ2-1|many|TRBV3-1
TGTGCCAGCAGCCAAGCCCGTCAAAATGAGCAGTTCTTC
CASSQARQNEQFF
>NA|TRBJ1-2|many|TRBV12-3/TRBV12-4
TGTGCCAGCAGTTTGAGGCAGACCACAGCTAACTATGGCTACACCTTC
CASSLRQTTANYGYTF
>NA|TRBJ2-7|many|TRBV7-2
TGTGCCAGCAGCTCACGAGGATCGGGAACCTACGAGCAGTACTTC
CASSSRGSGTYEQYF
>NA|TRBJ1-1|many|TRBV18
TGTGCCAGCTCCCGCGGGGACCTAGAAGCTTTCTTT
CASSRGDLEAFF
>TRBD1|TRBJ1-5|many|TRBV5-1
TGCGCCAGCAGCTTGGCAGGGGGCGGCAATCAGCCCCAGCATTTT
CASSLAGGGNQPQHF
>NA|TRBJ2-5|NA|TRBV7-9
TGTGCCAGCAGAATAGGGAGGGGGGAGACCCAGTACTTC
CASRIGRGETQYF
>TRBD2|TRBJ2-7|NA|TRBV3-1
TGTGCCAGCAGCAAAAACCCTAGCGGCTCCTACGAGCTGTACTTC
CASSKNPSGSYELYF
>NA|TRBJ2-3|NA|TRBV29-1
TGCCGCGTTGTGATCGGGTTAAGGGATACGCAGTATTTT
CRVVIGLRDTQYF
>NA|TRBJ1-1|many|TRBV29-1
TGCAGCGTTTCAGGGGAGGTGAACACTGAAGCTTTCTTT
CSVSGEVNTEAFF